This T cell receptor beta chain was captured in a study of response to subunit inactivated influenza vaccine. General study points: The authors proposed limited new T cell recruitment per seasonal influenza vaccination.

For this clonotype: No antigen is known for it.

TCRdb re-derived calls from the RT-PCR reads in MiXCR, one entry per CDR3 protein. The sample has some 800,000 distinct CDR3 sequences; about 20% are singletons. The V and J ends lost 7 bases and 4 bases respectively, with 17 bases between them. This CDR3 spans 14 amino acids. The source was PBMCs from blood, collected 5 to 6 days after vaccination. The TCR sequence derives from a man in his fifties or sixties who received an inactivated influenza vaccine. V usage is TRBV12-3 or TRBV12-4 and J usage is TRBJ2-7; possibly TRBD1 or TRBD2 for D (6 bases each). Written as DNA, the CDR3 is TGTGCCAGCATTGGCCGGGGGCAAAAGTACGAGCAGTACTTC. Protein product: CASIGRGQKYEQYF.